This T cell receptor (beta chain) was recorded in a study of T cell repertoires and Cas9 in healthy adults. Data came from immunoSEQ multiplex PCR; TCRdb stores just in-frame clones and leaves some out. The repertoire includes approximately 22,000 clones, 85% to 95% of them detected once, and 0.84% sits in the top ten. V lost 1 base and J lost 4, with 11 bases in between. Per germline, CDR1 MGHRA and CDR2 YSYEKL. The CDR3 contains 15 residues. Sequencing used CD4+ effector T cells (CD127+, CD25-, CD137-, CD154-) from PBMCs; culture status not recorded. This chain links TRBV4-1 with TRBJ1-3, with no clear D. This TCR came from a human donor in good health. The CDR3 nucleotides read TGCGCCAGCAGCCAAGCTAATACTATCGGAAACACCATATATTTT. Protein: CASSQANTIGNTIYF.